This T cell receptor (beta chain) comes out of a study of T cells in Graves' hyperthyroidism and ophthalmopathy. Overall study: Pretreatment peripheral blood was obtained at initial diagnosis. Study findings and constraints: Most thyroid clonotypes expanded above 0.001 were also detected in blood.

Amplified regions were TCR beta CDR3 sequences from RNA transcripts. The primer set for the first-round RT-PCR of the TCR CDR3 was HTBI. TCRdb analysed the multiplex PCR reads with MiXCR anew, one entry per CDR3 protein. This sample has approximately 870,000 distinct CDR3 sequences, with over 35% found just once. This clonotype was counted ten times or more. Its antigen is unidentified. The V end lost 5 bases, the J end lost 6 bases, and 7 bases lay between the germline ends. Per the germline V gene, CDR1 is SEHNR and CDR2 is FQNEAQ (reference sequence). The CDR3 has 11 residues. For the diagnoses, clinical symptoms, serum thyroxine and TRAb, thyroid ultrasound and orbital computed tomography were used. The PBMCs were sourced from fresh peripheral blood (about 10 ml).

The sequencing input was blood. The rearrangement joins TRBV7-9 to TRBJ1-1; D is uncertain. The sequence derives from a young man with Graves' hyperthyroidism. CDR3 DNA: TGTGCCAGCAGCCGTTCTCCTGAAGCTTTCTTT. Translating it yields CASSRSPEAFF.